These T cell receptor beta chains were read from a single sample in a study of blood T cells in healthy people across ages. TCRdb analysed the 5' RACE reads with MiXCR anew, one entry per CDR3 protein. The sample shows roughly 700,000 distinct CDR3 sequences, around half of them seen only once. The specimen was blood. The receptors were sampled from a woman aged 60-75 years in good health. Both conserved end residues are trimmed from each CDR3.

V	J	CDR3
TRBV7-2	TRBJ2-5	ASSGWGQETQY
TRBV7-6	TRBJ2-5	ASSILAGGETQY
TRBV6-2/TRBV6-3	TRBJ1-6	ASSDSTGSPLH
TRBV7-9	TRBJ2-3	ASSSNRGLTDTQY
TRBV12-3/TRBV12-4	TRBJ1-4	ASKPRGTNEKLF
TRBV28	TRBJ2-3	ASSPRRLASADTQY
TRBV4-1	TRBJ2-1	ASSQESRVRANEQF
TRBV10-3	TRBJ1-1	AISSMSGLTEAF
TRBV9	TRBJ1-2	ASSDKRSNRYGYT
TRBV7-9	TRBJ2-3	ASSLAAMPTTHDTQY
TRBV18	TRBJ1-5	ASFGGFGNQPQH
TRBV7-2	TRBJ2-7	ASSLSDRGYEQY
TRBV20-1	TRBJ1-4	SATGQGARTNEKLF
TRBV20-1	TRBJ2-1	SARDQTPSYNEQF
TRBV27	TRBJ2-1	ASSLGYTAGGPHEQF
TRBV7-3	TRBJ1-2	ASSLTGRGQDGYT
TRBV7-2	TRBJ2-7	ASSAGPAYEQY
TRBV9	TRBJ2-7	ASSGERGSYEQY
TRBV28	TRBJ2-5	ASTRPGQFREQY
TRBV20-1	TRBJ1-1	SASQPLRTEAF
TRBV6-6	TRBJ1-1	ASSLASAAF
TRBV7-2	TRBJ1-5	ASSLDPGNQPQH
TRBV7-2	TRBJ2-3	ASSLALSTDTQY
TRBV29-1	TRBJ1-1	SSLTRTEAF
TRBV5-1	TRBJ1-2	ASSSQGEGNYGYT
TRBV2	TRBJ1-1	ASSERPGGLNTEAF
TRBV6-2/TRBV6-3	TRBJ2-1	ASSYTHLGGGDNEQF
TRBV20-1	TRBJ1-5	SARDGRRGPNQPQH
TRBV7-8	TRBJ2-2	ASSVTGTGELF
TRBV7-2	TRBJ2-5	ASSRSGSEVEQY
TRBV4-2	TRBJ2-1	ASSQDMREGNEQF
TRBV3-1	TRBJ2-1	ASSQDTRAEQF